This T cell receptor beta chain appears in the sequencing data of a study of blood T cell repertoires in COVID-19 (dated by TCRdb to 2019 to 2021). In terms of the full investigation: Samples from collaborators originated in the United States, Italy and Spain and spanned both the acute and convalescent phases of COVID-19. The material from the prospective study consisted of cDNA or gDNA derived from T cells, B-cell-depleted T cells, or PBMCs. The dataset comprised deeply sampled blood TCRbeta repertoires from subjects exposed to, actively infected with, or recovered from COVID-19. The repertoires were made available in a free public database intended to serve as a resource for research on the immune response to SARS-CoV-2. Samples were obtained from the ongoing ImmuneRACE study (first 160 participants) and from approximately 1,200 subjects provided by 6 global collaborators. Sample metadata almost always included a de-identified subject ID, COVID-19 status, age in years and sex. Where available, HLA class I and class II types were obtained from metadata supplied by the sample provider rather than from assay-based typing. Overall study outcomes, separate from this receptor: How much clinical and demographic metadata was included differed by source and by participant, and the metadata was provided uncurated.

This clone was observed a few times. Its binding antigen is unknown. No base quality values were provided; no much bigger clone lies one nucleotide off. The immunoSEQ Assay, a bias-controlled multiplex PCR, was used to amplify TCRbeta CDR3 regions from genomic DNA. The published analysis was carried out like this. Within the assay, amplification of reference gene primers was used to estimate how many nucleated cells each sample contained. To quantify the absolute abundance of each unique TCRbeta CDR3 rearrangement, sequence reads were collapsed and filtered. For each sample, productive Simpson clonality was calculated by taking the square root of Simpson's diversity index across productive rearrangements. TCRdb holds this immuneACCESS table with in-frame rearrangements only. Some clones are missing; in checked studies, unresolved V genes explain under half, and the rest has no known cause. Clonal size and the V and J genes are those of that table, whereas D and trimming came from the DNA. This sample has about 210,000 clones in its table, and about 87% of those were observed once. Together, the top ten hold under 2% of the sample.

Each collaborating institution followed its own protocols to collect whole blood in K2EDTA tubes. For TCRbeta analysis, collaborators shipped samples as frozen whole blood, isolated PBMCs, or DNA extracted from either of those sample types. For CDR1 and CDR2, the germline V gene lists SGDLS and YYNGEE. The CDR3 sequence holds 15 residues, the cysteine and phenylalanine included. Only CDR3 DNA is held: 45 bases, read in frame from base 1. Germline trimming amounts to 3 bases on V and 2 bases on J, with 5 as the count of junction bases outside the gene matches. The chain joins TRBV9 to TRBJ1-2; 9 middle bases align to TRBD1. What was sequenced was peripheral blood. This clonotype was obtained from a man aged 65-85 years with acute or convalescent COVID-19. This receptor has the CDR3 CASSGGTGINYGYTF. The DNA is TGTGCCAGCAGCGGGGGGACAGGGATCAACTATGGCTACACCTTC.